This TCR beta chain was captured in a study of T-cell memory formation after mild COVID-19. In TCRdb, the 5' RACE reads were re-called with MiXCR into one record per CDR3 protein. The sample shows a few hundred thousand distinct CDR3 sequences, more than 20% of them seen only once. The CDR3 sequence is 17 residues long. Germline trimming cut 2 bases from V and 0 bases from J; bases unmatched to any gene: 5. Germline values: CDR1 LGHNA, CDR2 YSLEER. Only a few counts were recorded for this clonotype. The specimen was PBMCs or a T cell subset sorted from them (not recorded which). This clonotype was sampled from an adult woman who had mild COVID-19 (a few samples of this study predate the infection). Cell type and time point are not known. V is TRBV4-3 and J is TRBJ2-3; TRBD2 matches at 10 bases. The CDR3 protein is CASSQSGLAASTDTQYF. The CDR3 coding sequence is TGCGCCAGCAGCCAATCAGGACTAGCGGCTAGCACAGATACGCAGTATTTT.